The rows below give T cell receptor beta chains drawn from one sample of a study of T-cell reconstitution after alpha-beta-depleted transplantation in children. TCRdb re-called the PCR reads through MiXCR, storing one row per CDR3 protein. The sample records 580,000 or so distinct CDR3 sequences, roughly 23% being singletons. The sample consisted of PBMCs, mostly from graft donor cells, taken 360 days after TCRalphabeta/CD19-depleted stem cell transplant. The receptors come from a boy under two years old who had a stem cell transplant for acute myeloid leukemia, so the T cells may come from the graft donor. Both conserved end residues are trimmed from each CDR3. Each record gives: J gene, V gene, CDR3 protein.

TRBJ1-1	TRBV21-1	ASRVMSPPNTEAF
TRBJ2-3	TRBV29-1	SVDGGGGFTDTQY
TRBJ2-7	TRBV12-5	ASGKNYEQY
TRBJ1-2	TRBV7-2	ASRANGGYGYT
TRBJ2-5	TRBV5-6	ASSLNPSGQETQY
TRBJ2-1	TRBV7-9	ASSSPDRESSYNEQF
TRBJ1-2	TRBV12-3/TRBV12-4	ASSPPSAALYGYT
TRBJ2-1	TRBV6-1	ASSENGVAYNEQF
TRBJ2-3	TRBV9	ASSVRAASTDTQY
TRBJ1-1	TRBV12-3/TRBV12-4	ASGQQLNTEAF
TRBJ1-6	TRBV20-1	SARDWTRGSYNSPLH
TRBJ2-7	TRBV10-3	AISESRDYEQY
TRBJ2-3	TRBV7-9	ASSLSSGGETDTQY
TRBJ1-6	TRBV7-6	ASSLAAGMDSPLH
TRBJ2-3	TRBV20-1	SASRQGGADTQY
TRBJ2-3	TRBV24-1	ATVDSGTSVDTQY
TRBJ2-1	TRBV20-1	SARDRRTSYNEQF
TRBJ2-7	TRBV24-1	ATSDSYNDYEQY
TRBJ2-7	TRBV6-1	ASRETGRLGAH
TRBJ2-1	TRBV7-2	ASSRQRLARFYNEQF
TRBJ2-7	TRBV16	ASSQSGPSRRYEQY
TRBJ2-3	TRBV5-6	ASRRNRRGRVTLTDTQY
TRBJ2-5	TRBV11-2	ASSPLAGETQY
TRBJ1-1	TRBV28	ASSLYHRAGVRPEAF
TRBJ2-7	TRBV25-1	ASSGQGVLSYEQY
TRBJ2-3	TRBV29-1	SVGRTRTLITDTQY
TRBJ2-3	TRBV12-3/TRBV12-4	ASSSPGQILDTQY
TRBJ2-7	TRBV7-2	ASSRSTLGLEQY
TRBJ2-1	TRBV4-2	ASSQAMEDEQF
TRBJ1-2	TRBV12-3/TRBV12-4	ASSWEGTNYGYT
TRBJ1-4	TRBV7-2	ASSPMPGWQGAEKLF
TRBJ2-3	TRBV12-3/TRBV12-4	ASSLSILAGSDTQY
TRBJ1-3	TRBV20-1	SAGHGVGGNTIY
TRBJ1-1	TRBV7-9	ASSPRQGLPEAF
TRBJ2-3	TRBV28	ASRIPGFRTDTQY
TRBJ1-5	TRBV12-3/TRBV12-4	ASSFGTGTNQPQH
TRBJ2-2	TRBV4-2	ASSLFSTNTGELF
TRBJ2-5	TRBV9	ASSVGTEETQY
TRBJ1-1	TRBV29-1	SVEVGSEAF
TRBJ2-7	TRBV20-1	SATPSGGRGYEQY